The sequence of this TCR beta chain was determined in a study of CD8 T cells in ankylosing spondylitis. Study outcomes and limitations: Reports of some motif variants in reactive arthritis synovial fluid and blood predate this one. Disease-associated clones were reportedly significantly overrepresented in matched ankylosing spondylitis synovial fluid. A TCR beta motif of eight or nine highly homologous variants seemed to mark ankylosing spondylitis blood.

Quantitative barcoded 5'-RACE was used to prepare TCR beta libraries. One entry per CDR3 protein, called by TCRdb with MiXCR from the 5' RACE reads. The table shows about 160,000 distinct CDR3 sequences, with roughly 18% occurring only once. The CDR3 is 15 residues long. The V gene end was trimmed by 5 bases and the J gene end by 4 bases; junction bases not matched to a gene: 6. Germline CDR1 reads SGHVS; CDR2 reads FNYEAQ. This clonotype was observed a single time. As yet, its antigen is unknown. V usage is TRBV7-6 and J usage is TRBJ2-2; the match to TRBD1 covers 8 bases. This receptor was obtained from a male donor with ankylosing spondylitis or in good health (not recorded which). Sequencing used blood, either unsorted or a sorted T cell fraction (not recorded which). The CDR3 DNA sequence: TGTGCCAGCAGCCGAGACAGGGGAGCCACCGGGGAGCTGTTTTTT. Translation: CASSRDRGATGELFF.